This TCR beta chain was retrieved from a study of T cells in Graves' hyperthyroidism and ophthalmopathy. V dropped 8 bases and J dropped 3 bases, with 14 bases sitting between them. The CDR3 loop spans 14 amino acids. The germline V gene encodes CDR1 SNHLY and CDR2 FYNNEI. Regions amplified from RNA transcripts were the TCR beta CDR3 regions. In the first-round RT-PCR of the TCR CDR3, the HTBI primer set was used. TCRdb itself ran the multiplex PCR reads through MiXCR, one entry per CDR3 protein. The repertoire holds a few hundred thousand distinct CDR3 sequences, with roughly 15% as singletons. Sequencing used blood. The chain has TRBV2 and TRBJ2-1; D uncertain. This TCR was recovered from a woman aged 55 to 70 with Graves' ophthalmopathy. Here the CDR3 reads CASFVTTLYNEQFF. The CDR3 DNA sequence: TGTGCCAGCTTTGTTACCACCCTCTACAATGAGCAGTTCTTC.